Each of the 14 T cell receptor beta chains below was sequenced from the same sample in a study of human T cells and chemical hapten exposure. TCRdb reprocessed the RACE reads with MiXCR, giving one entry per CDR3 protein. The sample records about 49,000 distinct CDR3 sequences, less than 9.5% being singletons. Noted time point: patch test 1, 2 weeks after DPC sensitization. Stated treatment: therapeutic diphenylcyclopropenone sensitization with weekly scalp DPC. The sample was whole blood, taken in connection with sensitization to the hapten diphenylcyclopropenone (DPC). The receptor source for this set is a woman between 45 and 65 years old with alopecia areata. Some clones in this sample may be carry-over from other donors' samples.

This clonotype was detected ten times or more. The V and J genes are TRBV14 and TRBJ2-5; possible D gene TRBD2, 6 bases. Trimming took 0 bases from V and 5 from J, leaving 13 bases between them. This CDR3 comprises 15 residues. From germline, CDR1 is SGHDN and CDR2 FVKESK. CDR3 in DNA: TGTGCCAGCAGCCAAGATCTTGGGGGACTCGAGACCCAGTACTTC. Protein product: CASSQDLGGLETQYF.

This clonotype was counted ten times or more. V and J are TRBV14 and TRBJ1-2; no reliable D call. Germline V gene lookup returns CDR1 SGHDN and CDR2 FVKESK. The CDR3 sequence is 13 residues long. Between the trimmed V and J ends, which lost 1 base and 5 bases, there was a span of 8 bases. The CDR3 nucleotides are TGTGCCAGCAGCCAAGGGACCTTTTATGGCTACACCTTC. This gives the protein CASSQGTFYGYTF.

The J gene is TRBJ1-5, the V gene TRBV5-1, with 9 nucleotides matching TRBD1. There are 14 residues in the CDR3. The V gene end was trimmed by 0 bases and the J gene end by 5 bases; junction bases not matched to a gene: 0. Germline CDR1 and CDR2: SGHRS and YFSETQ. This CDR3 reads CASSLGTGDQPQHF. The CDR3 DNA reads TGCGCCAGCAGCTTGGGGACAGGGGATCAGCCCCAGCATTTT.

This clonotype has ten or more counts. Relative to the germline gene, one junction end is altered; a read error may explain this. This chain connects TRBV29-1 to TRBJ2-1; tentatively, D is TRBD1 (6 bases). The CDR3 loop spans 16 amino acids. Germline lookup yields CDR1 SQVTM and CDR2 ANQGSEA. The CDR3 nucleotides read TGCAGCGTTGAAATCTCCGGGGACAAAGCCTATAATGAGCAGTTCTTC. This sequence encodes CSVEISGDKAYNEQFF.

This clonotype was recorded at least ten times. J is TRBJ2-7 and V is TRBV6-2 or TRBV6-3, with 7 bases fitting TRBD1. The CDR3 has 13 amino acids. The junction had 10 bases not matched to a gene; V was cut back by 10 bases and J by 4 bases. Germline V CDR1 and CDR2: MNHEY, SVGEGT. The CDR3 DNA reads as TGTGCCACCCGTCGGACAGGAACGTACGAGCAGTACTTC. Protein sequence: CATRRTGTYEQYF.

CDR3 nucleotide sequence: TGTGCCAGCTCACCTGTCGGACAGGGGAATGAAAAACTGTTTTTT. Its protein product is CASSPVGQGNEKLFF. The chain combines TRBV18 with TRBJ1-4; 9 bases agree with TRBD1. V shed 3 bases, J shed 5 bases, and the junction held 4 bases outside the gene matches. Germline-derived CDR1 and CDR2 are KGHSH and LQKENI. The CDR3 runs 15 residues.

The CDR3 DNA sequence: TGTGCCAGCAGTTACGGCGGGAGGCCCACAGATACGCAGTATTTT. Its translation is CASSYGGRPTDTQYF. This rearrangement joins TRBV6-5 to TRBJ2-3; 8 bases match TRBD2. The CDR3 sequence is 15 residues long. Losses at the gene ends were 2 bases for V and 2 bases for J; bases not matched to a gene: 3. CDR1 and CDR2 (germline): MNHEY, SVGAGI.

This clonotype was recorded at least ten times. The CDR3 loop reads CSAEGYGYTF. The CDR3 nucleotides read TGCAGTGCTGAAGGTTATGGCTACACCTTC. The rearrangement joins TRBV20-1 to TRBJ1-2; the D is unclear. V dropped 5 bases and J dropped 5 bases, with 6 bases sitting between them. Germline V gives CDR1 DFQATT, CDR2 SNEGSKA (reference sequence). This CDR3 contains 10 residues.

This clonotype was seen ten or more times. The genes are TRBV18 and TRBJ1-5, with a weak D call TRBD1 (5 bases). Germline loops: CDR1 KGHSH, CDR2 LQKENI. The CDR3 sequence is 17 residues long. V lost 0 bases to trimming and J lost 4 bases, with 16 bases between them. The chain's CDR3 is CASSPPFSEGLNQPQHF. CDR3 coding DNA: TGTGCCAGCTCACCACCGTTTTCGGAGGGACTTAATCAGCCCCAGCATTTT. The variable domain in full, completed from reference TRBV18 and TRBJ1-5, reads NAGVMQNPRHLVRRRGQEARLRCSPMKGHSHVYWYRQLPEEGLKFMVYLQKENIIDESGMPKERFSAEFPKEGPSILRIQQVVRGDSAAYFCASSPPFSEGLNQPQHFGDGTRLSIL.

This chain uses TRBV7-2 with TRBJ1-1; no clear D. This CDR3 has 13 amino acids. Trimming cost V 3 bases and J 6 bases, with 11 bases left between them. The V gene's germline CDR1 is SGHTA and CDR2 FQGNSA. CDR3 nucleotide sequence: TGTGCCAGCAGCTTCTCGGCGGGTCCTGAAGCTTTCTTT. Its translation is CASSFSAGPEAFF.

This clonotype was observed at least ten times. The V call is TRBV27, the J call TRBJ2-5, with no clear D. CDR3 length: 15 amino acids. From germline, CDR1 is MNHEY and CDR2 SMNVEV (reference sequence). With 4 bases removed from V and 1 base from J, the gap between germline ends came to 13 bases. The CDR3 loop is CASSSASYAQETQYF. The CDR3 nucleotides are TGTGCCAGCAGTTCCGCGTCGTATGCCCAAGAGACCCAGTACTTC.

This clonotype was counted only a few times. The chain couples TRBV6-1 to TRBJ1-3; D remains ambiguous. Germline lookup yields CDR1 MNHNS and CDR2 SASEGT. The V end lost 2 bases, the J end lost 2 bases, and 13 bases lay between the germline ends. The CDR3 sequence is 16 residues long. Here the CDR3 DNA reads TGTGCCAGCAGTGAACTGCGGCGGAATACTGGAAACACCATATATTTT. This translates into CASSELRRNTGNTIYF.

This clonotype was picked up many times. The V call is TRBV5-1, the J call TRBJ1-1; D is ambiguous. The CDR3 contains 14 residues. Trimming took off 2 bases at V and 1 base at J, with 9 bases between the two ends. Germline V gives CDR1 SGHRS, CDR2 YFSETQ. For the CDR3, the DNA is TGCGCCAGCAGCTTATTAGCGGGGAACACTGAAGCTTTCTTT. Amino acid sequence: CASSLLAGNTEAFF.

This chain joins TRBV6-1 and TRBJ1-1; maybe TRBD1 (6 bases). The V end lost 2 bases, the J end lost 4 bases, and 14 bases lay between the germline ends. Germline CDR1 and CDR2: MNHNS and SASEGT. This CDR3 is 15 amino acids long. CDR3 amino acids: CASSESRGGLTEAFF. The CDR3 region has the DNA TGTGCCAGCAGTGAAAGCAGGGGCGGCCTCACTGAAGCTTTCTTT.